Sequencing of this T cell receptor (beta chain) was carried out in a study of shared clonotypes between healthy human individuals. The input for sorted-subset replicate PCRs was around 0.2 ug DNA, tens of thousands of T cell genomes. Method: immunoSEQ multiplex PCR; TCRdb's copy keeps in-frame clones and lacks some. The table lists approximately 980,000 clones, 70% to 85% of them singletons. The CDR3 loop spans 11 amino acids. Germline V gene data show CDR1 as SQVTM and CDR2 as ANQGSEA. V dropped 8 bases and J dropped 9 bases, with 14 bases sitting between them. This clone has a handful of counts. Sample: memory CD4+ T cells sorted from blood. Subset indicated: CD45RA-negative fraction. This chain joins TRBV29-1 and TRBJ2-1; D is possibly TRBD1 (6 bases). This receptor was obtained from a man between 18 and 29 years old in good health. CDR3 bases: TGCAGCTCCTCCGCAGGGGTTGAGCAGTTCTTC. It translates to CSSSAGVEQFF.